This passage covers 7 T cell receptor beta chains from one sample sequenced in a study of shared clonotypes between healthy human individuals. The method was immunoSEQ multiplex PCR; TCRdb's version includes in-frame clones alone and lacks a portion of them. The profile shows over a million clones, 75% to 80% of them singletons. Sample: memory CD4+ T cells from PBMCs. Documented subset: CD45RA-negative fraction. The receptors were sampled from a man younger than 30 in good health. Some clones in this sample may be carry-over from other donors' samples.

This clone has just one count. V gene TRBV18 combines with J gene TRBJ2-5, with 7 positions matching TRBD1. Germline V gene lookup returns CDR1 KGHSH and CDR2 LQKENI. CDR3 size: 14 residues. V was clipped by 6 bases and J by 0 bases; unmatched bases: 4. CDR3: CASSQGQYQETQYF. Written as DNA, the CDR3 is TGTGCCAGCTCCCAGGGACAGTACCAAGAGACCCAGTACTTC.

This chain uses TRBV7-2 with TRBJ1-5; weak D call: TRBD1 (6 bases). Germline CDR1 and CDR2: SGHTA and FQGNSA. Trimming pared 4 bases from V and 0 bases from J, leaving 10 bases between. The CDR3 is 15 residues long. The DNA for the CDR3 is TGTGCCAGCAGCTGGTCAGGGGATAGCAATCAGCCCCAGCATTTT. As protein: CASSWSGDSNQPQHF.

This chain uses TRBV5-1 with TRBJ2-5; D possibly uses TRBD1 or TRBD2 (5 bases each). Germline CDR1 and CDR2: SGHRS and YFSETQ. The CDR3 is 14 amino acids. Trimming took 1 base from V and 1 from J, leaving 8 bases between them. The CDR3 coding sequence is TGCGCCAGCAGCTTGTCGGGGCCCCAAGAGACCCAGTACTTC. Amino acid sequence: CASSLSGPQETQYF.

A remark on this clone: A read error is likely, as this CDR3 ends without the conserved phenylalanine or tryptophan. The V gene is TRBV9, the J gene TRBJ1-3, with 8 bases that match TRBD1. V was pared by 0 bases and J by 3 bases, with 5 bases of the junction left unmatched. Looked up from germline, CDR1 is SGDLS and CDR2 is YYNGEE. This CDR3 is 16 amino acids long. CDR3 bases: TGTGCCAGCAGCGTAGAGACAGGGGATTTTGGAAACACCATATATTCT. It encodes CASSVETGDFGNTIYS.

The sample holds a few counts of this clone. The chain recombines TRBV5-1 with TRBJ2-2; D call uncertain. Between the trimmed V and J ends, which lost 0 bases and 1 base, there was a span of 10 bases. CDR3 length equals 16 residues. Per the germline V gene, CDR1 is SGHRS and CDR2 is YFSETQ. The DNA of the CDR3 is TGCGCCAGCAGCTTGGGTCTGGAAATGAACACCGGGGAGCTGTTTTTT. Translation: CASSLGLEMNTGELFF.

This clone has just one count. The chain links TRBV5-1 to TRBJ2-7; D possibly corresponds to TRBD2 (6 bases). This CDR3 contains 17 residues. CDR1 and CDR2 from the germline V gene are SGHRS and YFSETQ. The germline V and J ends were trimmed by 0 bases and 0 bases, with 16 bases remaining between them. CDR3 DNA sequence: TGCGCCAGCAGCTTGGGGGCCCCTAGCGCGAACTCCTACGAGCAGTACTTC. Encoded protein: CASSLGAPSANSYEQYF.

The chain recombines TRBV30 with TRBJ2-7, with D tentatively TRBD1 or TRBD2 (6 bases each). The germline CDR1 and CDR2 sequences are GTSNPN and SVGIG (reference sequence). The CDR3 has 13 amino acids. Trimming left V 4 bases short and J 6 bases short, with 16 bases between. CDR3 bases: TGTGCCTGGATTGGGCGGAGGGGGGTCGAGCAGTACTTC. It encodes CAWIGRRGVEQYF.